The clone carrying this T cell receptor beta chain was counted once. What it binds is unknown. This specimen comes from a study of EBV T-cell therapy then PD-1 blockade in nasopharyngeal carcinoma. The time point: 266 days after commencement of treatment, after nivolumab therapy. Described treatment: AdE1-LMPpoly-expanded autologous EBV-specific T-cell therapy followed by anti-PD-1 nivolumab. Assay: immunoSEQ multiplex PCR; the TCRdb copy retains only in-frame clones and omits some. The data show over 20,000 clones, about 80% seen once. Germline V gene sequence: CDR1 GTSNPN, CDR2 SVGIG (reference sequence). J gave up 1 base and V 8 bases, and 3 bases lay outside the gene matches. The CDR3 loop spans 13 amino acids.

Sequences were derived from CD8+ T cells from blood, sampled at approximately day 260 from a patient whose treatment included autologous EBV-specific T cells and nivolumab. The chain employs TRBV30 and TRBJ1-5, with TRBD1 identical over 9 bases. The TCR comes from a man aged 40-49 years with nasopharyngeal carcinoma. The CDR3 loop is CAVQGASNQPQHF. CDR3 sequence (DNA): TGTGCCGTACAGGGGGCGAGCAATCAGCCCCAGCATTTT.